Detailed here is one T cell receptor (beta chain). The junction shows a germline mismatch at one end, possibly a read error. The protocol was immunoSEQ multiplex PCR, while the TCRdb copy is restricted to in-frame clones and leaves out a portion. The table shows hundreds of thousands of clones, with 70% to 90% occurring only once. This record belongs to a study of shared T cell receptors in the human thymus. This CDR3 has 10 amino acids. Germline-derived CDR1 and CDR2 are DFQATT and SNEGSKA (reference sequence). This same sample was also part of a study on human thymus T cells.

The origin of this receptor is a boy younger than two with a congenital heart defect. The chain is built from TRBV20-1 and TRBJ2-7, with 7 bases that match TRBD1. The sequencing sample was made of thymocytes. CDR3 in DNA: TGCAGTGCTACAGGACAGGCTCTCAACTTC. This encodes CSATGQALNF.